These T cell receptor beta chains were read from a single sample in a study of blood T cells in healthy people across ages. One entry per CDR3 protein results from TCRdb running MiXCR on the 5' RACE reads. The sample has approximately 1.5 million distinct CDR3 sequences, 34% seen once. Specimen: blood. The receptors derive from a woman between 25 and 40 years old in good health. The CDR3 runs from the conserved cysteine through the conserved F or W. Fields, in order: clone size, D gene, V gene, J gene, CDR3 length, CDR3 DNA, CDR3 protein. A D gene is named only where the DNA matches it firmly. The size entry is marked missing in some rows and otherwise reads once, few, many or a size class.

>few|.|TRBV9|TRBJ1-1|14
TGTGCCAGCAGCGTAGTTCTGGGGGACACTGAAGCTTTCTTT
CASSVVLGDTEAFF
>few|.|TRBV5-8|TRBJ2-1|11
TGTGCCAGCAGCCCACCCCATTCCCAGTTCTTC
CASSPPHSQFF
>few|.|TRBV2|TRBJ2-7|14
TGTGCCAACCAATTGGACGGAAACTCCTACGAGCAGTACTTC
CANQLDGNSYEQYF
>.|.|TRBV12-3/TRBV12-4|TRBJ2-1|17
TGTGCCAGCAGAACGCACCAGGGGTCTGGGTCCTACAATGAGCAGTTCTTC
CASRTHQGSGSYNEQFF
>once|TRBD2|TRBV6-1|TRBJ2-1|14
TGTGCCAGCAGTGCTGTCGGGAGGGTAAATGAGCAGTTCTTC
CASSAVGRVNEQFF
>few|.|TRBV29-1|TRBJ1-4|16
TGCAGCGTTGTTAAAACGCAAGGGGTTACTAAGGAAAAACTGTTTTTT
CSVVKTQGVTKEKLFF
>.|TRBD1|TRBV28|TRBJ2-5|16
TGTGCCAGCAGTCTGCAGGGGGCGCCGAGACAAGAGACCCAGTACTTC
CASSLQGAPRQETQYF
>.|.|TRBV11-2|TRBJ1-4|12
TGTGCCGGCAGCTTAAATATGGGACAACTGTTTTTT
CAGSLNMGQLFF
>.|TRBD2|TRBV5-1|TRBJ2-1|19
TGCGCCAGCAGCGCCGATCTAGCGGGGGGCTTAAGCTCCTACAATGAGCAGTTCTTC
CASSADLAGGLSSYNEQFF
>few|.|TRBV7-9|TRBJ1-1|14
TGTGCCAGCAGCCCCCGGGACGGTGTCACTGAAGCTTTCTTT
CASSPRDGVTEAFF
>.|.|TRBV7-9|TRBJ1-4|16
TGTGCCAGCAGCCCCGCGACGGGAAAAACTAATGAAAAACTGTTTTTT
CASSPATGKTNEKLFF
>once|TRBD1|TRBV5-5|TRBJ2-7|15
TGTGCCAGCAGTTCGACAGGGAGCGGTTTCTACGAGCAGTACTTC
CASSSTGSGFYEQYF
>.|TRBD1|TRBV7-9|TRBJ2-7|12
TGTGCCAGTCTTAGTGACAGGGCCGAGCAGTACTTC
CASLSDRAEQYF
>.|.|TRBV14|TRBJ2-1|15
TGTGCCAGCAGCCAAGCCCCAGCCAGTTACGATGAGCAGTTCTTC
CASSQAPASYDEQFF
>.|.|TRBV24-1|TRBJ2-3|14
TGTGCCACCAGTGAACCCGGGAGCAAAGATACGCAGTATTTT
CATSEPGSKDTQYF
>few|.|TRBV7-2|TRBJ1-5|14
TGTGCCAGCAGCTCAGTCGGGGGTAAAGGGCCCCAGCATTTT
CASSSVGGKGPQHF
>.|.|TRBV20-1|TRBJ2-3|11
TGCACCCTCCCCAGTGCAGATACGCAGTATTTT
CTLPSADTQYF
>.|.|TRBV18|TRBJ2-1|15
TGTGCCAGCTCACCAAGGGGTATGGCCTCGGGTGAGCAGTTCTTC
CASSPRGMASGEQFF
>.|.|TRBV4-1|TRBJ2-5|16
TGCGCCAGCAGCCAAGAGAGTAGTCCAGGGGATGGCGGGCAGTACTTC
CASSQESSPGDGGQYF
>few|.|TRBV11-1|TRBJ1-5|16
TGTGCCAGCAGCTTAGAGAAGGGGAAGAACTATCAGCCCCAGCATTTT
CASSLEKGKNYQPQHF
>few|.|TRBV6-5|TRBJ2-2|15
TGTGCCAGCAGTTATCTCGTTGGGGGCTCCGGGGAGCTGTTTTTT
CASSYLVGGSGELFF
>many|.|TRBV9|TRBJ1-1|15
TGTGCCAGCAGCCTACGGGCAGGGGCGACCACTGAAGCTTTCTTT
CASSLRAGATTEAFF
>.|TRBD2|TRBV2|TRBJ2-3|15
TGTGCCAGCGAAGGACTAGCGGGAAGCACAGATACGCAGTATTTT
CASEGLAGSTDTQYF
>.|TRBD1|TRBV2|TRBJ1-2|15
TGTGCCAGCAGAGTGGGACAGGTCGGAATTGATGGCTACACCTTC
CASRVGQVGIDGYTF
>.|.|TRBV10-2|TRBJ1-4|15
TGCGCCAGCAGGGACCTACAGGCAACTAATGAAAAACTGTTTTTT
CASRDLQATNEKLFF
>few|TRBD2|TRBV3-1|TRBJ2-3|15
TGTGCCAGCAGCCAAGAAGCGGGAGGGCTAGATACGCAGTATTTT
CASSQEAGGLDTQYF
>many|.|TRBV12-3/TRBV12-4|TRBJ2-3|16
TGTGCCAGCAGTTTGGGTCCCGGCCCTATAACAGATACGCAGTATTTT
CASSLGPGPITDTQYF
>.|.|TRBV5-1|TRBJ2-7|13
TGCGCCAGCAGAGTAACAGGAACCTACGAGCAGTACTTC
CASRVTGTYEQYF
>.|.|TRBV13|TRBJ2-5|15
TGTGCCAGCGGCGGGCCGGGGCTAGCCATTAGGGCCCAGTACTTC
CASGGPGLAIRAQYF
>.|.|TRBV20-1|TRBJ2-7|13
TGCAGTGCTAGTAAGAGGGTCTCCTACGAGCAGTACTTC
CSASKRVSYEQYF
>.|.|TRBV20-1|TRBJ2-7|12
TGCAGTGCGAGAGATGGGGCCGACGAACAGTACTTC
CSARDGADEQYF
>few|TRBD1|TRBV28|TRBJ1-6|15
TGTGCCAGCAGCGCACCCCAGGGGGCGAATTCACCCCTCCACTTT
CASSAPQGANSPLHF
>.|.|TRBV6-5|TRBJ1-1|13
TGTGCCGCTAACAGGGCTTTGAACACTGAAGCTTTCTTT
CAANRALNTEAFF
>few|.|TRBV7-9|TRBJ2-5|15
TGTGCCAGCAGCCTACCCCGGGACCACTTGACTACCCAGTACTTC
CASSLPRDHLTTQYF
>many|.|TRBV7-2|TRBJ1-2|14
TGTGCCAGCAGCTTACGTTTAGGGTCGAAAGGCTACACCTTC
CASSLRLGSKGYTF
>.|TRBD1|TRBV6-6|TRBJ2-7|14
TGTGCCAGCAGTTTATACAGGGGGCGGTACGAGCAGTACTTC
CASSLYRGRYEQYF
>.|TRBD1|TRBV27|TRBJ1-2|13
TGTGCCAGCAGTACCGACAGGGTACGTGGCTACACCTTC
CASSTDRVRGYTF
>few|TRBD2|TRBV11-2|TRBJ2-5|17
TGTGCCAGCAGCCTACGGACTAGCGGGAGGGCTTTCGAGACCCAGTACTTC
CASSLRTSGRAFETQYF
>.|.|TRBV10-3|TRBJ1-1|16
TGTGCCATCAGTGAATACCCCGGGACGGCGAACACTGAAGCTTTCTTT
CAISEYPGTANTEAFF
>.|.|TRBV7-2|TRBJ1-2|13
TGTGCCAGCAGCTTGGGACGGTCCTATGGCTACATCTTC
CASSLGRSYGYIF
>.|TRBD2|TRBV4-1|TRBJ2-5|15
TGCGCCAGCAGCCAAGTAGCTAGCGGGCAAGAGACCCAGTACTTC
CASSQVASGQETQYF
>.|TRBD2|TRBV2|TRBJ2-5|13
TGTGCCAGCCAACTAGCGCAGTGGGAGCCCCAGTACTTC
CASQLAQWEPQYF